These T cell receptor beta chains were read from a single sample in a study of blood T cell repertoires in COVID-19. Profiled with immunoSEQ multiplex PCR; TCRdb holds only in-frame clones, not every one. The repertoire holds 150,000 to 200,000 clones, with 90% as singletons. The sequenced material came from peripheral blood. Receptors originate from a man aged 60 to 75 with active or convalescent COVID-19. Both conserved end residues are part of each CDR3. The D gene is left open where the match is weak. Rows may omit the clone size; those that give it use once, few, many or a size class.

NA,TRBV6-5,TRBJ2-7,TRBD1,CASSYRDRGTYEQYF,TGTGCCAGCAGTTACAGGGACAGGGGTACCTACGAGCAGTACTTC
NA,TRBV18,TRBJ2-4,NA,CASSTERNIQYF,TGTGCCAGCTCAACGGAGCGTAACATTCAGTACTTC
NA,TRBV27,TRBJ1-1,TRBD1,CASSFSTGRNTEAFF,TGTGCCAGCAGTTTCTCGACAGGGAGGAACACTGAAGCTTTCTTT
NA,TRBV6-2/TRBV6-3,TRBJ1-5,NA,CASSPDTRRPQHF,TGTGCCAGCAGCCCGGACACGCGCAGGCCCCAGCATTTT
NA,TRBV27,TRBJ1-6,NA,CASSYISGANSPLHF,TGTGCCAGCAGTTACATAAGCGGGGCCAATTCACCCCTCCACTTT
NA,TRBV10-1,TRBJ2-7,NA,CASSEDYLGEQYF,TGCGCCAGCAGTGAGGACTACCTGGGCGAGCAGTACTTC
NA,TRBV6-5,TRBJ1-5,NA,CASMRAAVNEWPQHF,TGTGCCAGCATGAGGGCAGCGGTCAATGAATGGCCCCAGCATTTT
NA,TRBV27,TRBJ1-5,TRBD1,CASGQQGAISNQPQHF,TGTGCCAGCGGTCAACAGGGGGCGATTAGCAATCAGCCCCAGCATTTT
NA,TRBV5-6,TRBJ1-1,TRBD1,CASRNTGDTEAFF,TGTGCCAGCAGAAATACAGGGGACACTGAAGCTTTCTTT
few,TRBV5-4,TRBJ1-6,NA,CASSPDDRWHNSPLHF,TGTGCCAGCAGCCCTGACGACAGGTGGCATAATTCACCCCTCCACTTT
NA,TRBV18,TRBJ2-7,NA,CASSPPDNSYEQYF,TGTGCCAGCTCACCACCTGACAACTCCTACGAGCAGTACTTC
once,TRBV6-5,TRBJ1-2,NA,CASSYSWTANYGYTF,TGTGCCAGCAGTTACTCCTGGACAGCTAACTATGGCTACACCTTC
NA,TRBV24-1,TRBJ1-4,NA,CATSDLPRGEGEKLFF,TGTGCCACCAGTGATCTCCCGCGGGGGGAGGGTGAAAAACTGTTTTTT
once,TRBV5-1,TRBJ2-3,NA,CASSLGLAGTRTDTQYF,TGCGCCAGCAGCTTGGGTCTTGCCGGGACACGCACAGATACGCAGTATTTT
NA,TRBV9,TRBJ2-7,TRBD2,CASSGLAGPYEQYF,TGTGCCAGCAGCGGACTAGCGGGACCCTACGAGCAGTACTTC
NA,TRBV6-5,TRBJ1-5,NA,CASRLVTGPYQPQHF,TGTGCCAGCAGATTGGTCACAGGGCCCTATCAGCCCCAGCATTTT
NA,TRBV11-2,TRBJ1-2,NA,CASSFDSNYGYTF,TGTGCCAGCAGCTTTGACAGCAACTATGGCTACACCTTC
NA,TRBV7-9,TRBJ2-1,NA,CASRPRQDGSYNEQFF,TGTGCCAGCAGGCCCCGACAGGACGGCTCCTACAATGAGCAGTTCTTC
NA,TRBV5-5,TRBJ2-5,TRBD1,CASSLARARRTGRETQYF,TGTGCCAGCAGCTTGGCGCGAGCGAGACGGACAGGGCGGGAGACCCAGTACTTC
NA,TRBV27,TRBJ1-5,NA,CASSLWGNSNQPQHF,TGTGCCAGCAGTTTGTGGGGCAATAGCAATCAGCCCCAGCATTTT
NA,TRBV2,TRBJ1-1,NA,CVVPGNTEAFF,TGTGTTGTCCCGGGGAACACTGAAGCTTTCTTT
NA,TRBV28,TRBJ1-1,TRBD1,CASSRAGTGKTEAFF,TGTGCCAGCAGTCGCGCCGGGACAGGGAAAACTGAAGCTTTCTTT
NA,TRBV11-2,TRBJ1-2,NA,CASSPRGGSINGYTF,TGTGCCAGCAGCCCCCGGGGGGGAAGTATCAATGGCTACACCTTC
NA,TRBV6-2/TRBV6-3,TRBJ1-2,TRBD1,CASSYGGGAGNYGYTF,TGTGCCAGCAGTTACGGAGGGGGCGCGGGGAACTATGGCTACACCTTC
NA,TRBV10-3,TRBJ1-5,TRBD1,CAISQGAVSNQPQHF,TGTGCCATCAGCCAGGGGGCGGTGAGCAATCAGCCCCAGCATTTT
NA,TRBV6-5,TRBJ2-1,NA,CASSTQGSYNEQFF,TGTGCCAGCAGTACCCAGGGGTCCTACAATGAGCAGTTCTTC
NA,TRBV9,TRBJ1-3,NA,CASSVGQGNTIYF,TGTGCCAGCAGCGTAGGGCAGGGAAACACCATATATTTT
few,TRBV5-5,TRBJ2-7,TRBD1,CASSLVGQGLYEQYF,TGTGCCAGCAGCTTGGTAGGACAGGGATTGTACGAGCAGTACTTC
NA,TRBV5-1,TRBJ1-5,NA,CASSPGGETGQPQHF,TGCGCCAGCAGCCCCGGGGGGGAAACAGGTCAGCCCCAGCATTTT
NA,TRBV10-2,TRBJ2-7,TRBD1,CASTRQGSNYEQYF,TGCGCCAGCACTCGACAGGGTAGTAACTACGAGCAGTACTTC
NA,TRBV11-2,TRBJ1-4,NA,CASSAHRAANEKLFF,TGTGCCAGCAGCGCCCACAGGGCGGCTAATGAAAAACTGTTTTTT
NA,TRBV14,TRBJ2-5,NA,CASSLLGPTQETQYF,TGTGCCAGCAGCCTCCTTGGGCCGACCCAAGAGACCCAGTACTTC
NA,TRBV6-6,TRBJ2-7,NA,CASSYVSGEQYF,TGTGCCAGCAGTTACGTATCGGGTGAGCAGTACTTC
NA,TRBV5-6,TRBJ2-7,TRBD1,CASSPFLGQGTYEQYF,TGTGCCAGCAGCCCGTTTCTCGGACAGGGTACCTACGAGCAGTACTTC
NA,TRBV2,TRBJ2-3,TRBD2,CASSEATPGLAGGITDTQYF,TGTGCCAGCAGTGAAGCTACACCGGGACTAGCGGGAGGGATAACAGATACGCAGTATTTT
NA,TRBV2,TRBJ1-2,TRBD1,CASRQTGGVYGYTF,TGTGCCAGCAGACAGACAGGGGGGGTCTATGGCTACACCTTC
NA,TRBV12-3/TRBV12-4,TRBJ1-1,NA,CASSFPGARAFF,TGTGCCAGCAGTTTCCCCGGAGCGAGGGCTTTCTTT
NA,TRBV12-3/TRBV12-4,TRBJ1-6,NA,CASSRNRDSPLHF,TGTGCCAGCTCGAGGAACAGGGATTCACCCCTCCACTTT
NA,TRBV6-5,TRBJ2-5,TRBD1,CASRPTGETQYF,TGTGCCAGCCGTCCGACAGGGGAGACCCAGTACTTC
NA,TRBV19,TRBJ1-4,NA,CASKVGATNEKLFF,TGTGCCAGTAAGGTCGGAGCAACTAATGAAAAACTGTTTTTT
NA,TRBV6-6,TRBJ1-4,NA,CASSYPRGMGEKLFF,TGTGCCAGCAGTTACCCCCGAGGTATGGGTGAAAAACTGTTTTTT